The entry below gives a single T cell receptor beta chain sequence along with its context. Trimming at V came to 5 bases and at J to 9 bases, leaving 4 bases not matched to a gene. Looked up from germline, CDR1 is SGHTA and CDR2 is FQGTGA. CDR3 length equals 13 residues. This sample stems from a study of blood T cell repertoires in COVID-19. Background on the study: T cells, B-cell-depleted T cells, or PBMCs supplied cDNA or gDNA.

Adults between about 18 and 89 years of age took part from under 25 US areas. Participant-reported clinical history was the basis for cohort assignment. Authors' data handling: From reference gene primer amplification, estimates of nucleated cell counts were derived. TCRdb's table, derived via immunoSEQ multiplex PCR, lists solely in-frame clones and lacks some. V, J and clone size derive from that table, while D and trimming were established from the DNA sequence. The sample contains 260,000 or so clones, approximately 81% of which appear only once. J is TRBJ2-1 and V is TRBV7-3; 10 nucleotides align to TRBD1. Sequenced: PBMCs or T cells enriched from blood (not recorded which). The receptor was isolated from a woman aged 45-65 years who had recovered from COVID-19. For the CDR3, the DNA is TGTGCCAGCAGCCGATGGACAGGGGGTGAGCAGTTCTTC. Encoded protein: CASSRWTGGEQFF.